This entry lists 7 T cell receptor beta chains sequenced from one sample in a study of CD8 T cells in Susac syndrome. The RNA, 0.5 to 1 ug, was put through reverse transcription using random hexamers. MiXCR, run by TCRdb on the immunoSEQ multiplex PCR reads, gives a single entry per CDR3 protein. The profile shows some 110,000 distinct CDR3 sequences, 90% to 95% of them singletons. Sequencing was performed on CD4+ T cells from PBMCs. The receptor set was obtained from a human donor with multiple sclerosis.

The CDR3 region has the DNA TGTGCCACCACCTCGACAGAAGGTTCCTACAATGAGCAGTTCTTC. It translates to CATTSTEGSYNEQFF. The genes are TRBV24-1 and TRBJ2-1, with a weak D call TRBD1 (5 bases). Trimming shortened V by 8 bases and J by 1 base, and 14 bases separated the two germline ends. CDR1 and CDR2 (germline): KGHDR, SFDVKD. The CDR3 runs 15 residues.

The genes are TRBV3-1 and TRBJ1-5; D remains unclear. CDR3 size: 15 residues. Deletions cut 3 bases from V and 0 bases from J, with 9 bases between. Germline lookup yields CDR1 LGHDT and CDR2 YNNKEL (reference sequence). The CDR3 DNA follows: TGTGCCAGCAGCCATGGAAGCCATAGCAATCAGCCCCAGCATTTT. Translating it yields CASSHGSHSNQPQHF.

The rearrangement uses TRBV4-1 and TRBJ2-3, with 7 bases matching TRBD2. Germline-derived CDR1 and CDR2 are MGHRA and YSYEKL. The CDR3 length is 14 residues. Trimming took 8 bases from V and 3 from J; bases not matched to a gene: 8. The CDR3 DNA is TGCGCCAGCCGGGGGGAGGGGTGGACAGATACGCAGTATTTT. Amino acid sequence: CASRGEGWTDTQYF.

The CDR3, as DNA: TGTGCCAGCAGCTCTCTAGGACAGGGGGTAGAGGGCTACACCTTC. As protein: CASSSLGQGVEGYTF. The V and J genes are TRBV7-3 and TRBJ1-2; the match to TRBD1 covers 10 bases. The CDR3 sequence is 15 residues long. Trimming at V came to 4 bases and at J to 8 bases, leaving 10 bases not matched to a gene. CDR1 and CDR2 from the germline V gene are SGHTA and FQGTGA.

This clonotype was seen only once. This rearrangement joins TRBV6-2 or TRBV6-3 to TRBJ2-1; 9 nucleotides match TRBD2. Germline loops: CDR1 MNHEY, CDR2 SVGEGT. Unmatched junction bases numbered 5, after V lost 0 bases and J lost 5 bases. The CDR3 has 16 amino acids. CDR3 sequence (DNA): TGTGCCAGCAGTTACTCGGGGAGCGGGGGGCACAATGAGCAGTTCTTC. This gives the protein CASSYSGSGGHNEQFF.

The CDR3 loop is CASSASGHRGSEQFF. The CDR3 nucleotides read TGTGCCAGCAGCGCGTCGGGCCATAGAGGGAGTGAGCAGTTCTTC. The rearrangement joins TRBV9 to TRBJ2-1; TRBD2 might be the D (5 bases). This CDR3 is built from 15 residues. V dropped 3 bases and J dropped 9 bases, with 19 bases sitting between them. Germline values: CDR1 SGDLS, CDR2 YYNGEE.

The chain is built from TRBV9 and TRBJ1-1, with D uncertain. Germline V CDR1 and CDR2: SGDLS, YYNGEE. This CDR3 is built from 13 residues. Trimming pared 3 bases from V and 7 bases from J, leaving 13 bases between. In nucleotides, the CDR3 is TGTGCCAGCAGCGCAATTGACCGGGGTGAAGCTTTCTTT. Amino acids: CASSAIDRGEAFF. The full variable domain, in which reference TRBV9 and TRBJ1-1 provide the parts outside the CDR3, is DSGVTQTPKHLITATGQRVTLRCSPRSGDLSVYWYQQSLDQGLQFLIQYYNGEERAKGNILERFSAQQFPDLHSELNLSSLELGDSALYFCASSAIDRGEAFFGQGTRLTVV.